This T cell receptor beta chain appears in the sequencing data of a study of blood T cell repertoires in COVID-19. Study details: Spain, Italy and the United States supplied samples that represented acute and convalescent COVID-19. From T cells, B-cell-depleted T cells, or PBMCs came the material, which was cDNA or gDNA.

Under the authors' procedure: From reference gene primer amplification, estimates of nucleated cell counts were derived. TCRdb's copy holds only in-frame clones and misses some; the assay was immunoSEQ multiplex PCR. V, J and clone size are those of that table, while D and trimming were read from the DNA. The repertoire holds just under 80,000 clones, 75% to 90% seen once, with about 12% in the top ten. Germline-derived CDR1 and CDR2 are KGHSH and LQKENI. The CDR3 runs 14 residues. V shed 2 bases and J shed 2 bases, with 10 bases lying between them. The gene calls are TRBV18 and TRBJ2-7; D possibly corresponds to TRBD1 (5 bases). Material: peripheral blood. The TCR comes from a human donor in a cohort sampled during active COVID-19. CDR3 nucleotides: TGTGCCAGCTCACCAGACAGAGCACCCTACGAGCAGTACTTC. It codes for CASSPDRAPYEQYF.